This TCR beta chain comes out of a study of blood T cell repertoires in COVID-19. About the research overall: Donors in the United States, Italy and Spain gave samples during acute or convalescent COVID-19. The analysed material was cDNA or gDNA that came from T cells, B-cell-depleted T cells, or PBMCs.

Germline V gene sequence: CDR1 SNHLY, CDR2 FYNNEI. The CDR3 runs to 14 residues. J gave up 4 bases and V 3 bases, and 4 bases lay outside the gene matches. Authors' methods: The authors estimated nucleated cell counts from reference gene primer amplification. Data came from immunoSEQ multiplex PCR; TCRdb stores just in-frame clones and leaves some out. V and J calls and clone size are as listed in that table; D and trimming were resolved from the DNA. Counted here are 80,000 to 100,000 clones, about 91% occurring once; the ten biggest clones make up approximately 2%. It was during active infection that Seattle patients were enrolled and then longitudinally followed.

The source material was peripheral blood. The sequence was obtained from a man between 45 and 60 years old with COVID-19, enrolled during active disease. This chain uses TRBV2 with TRBJ1-2; 8 nucleotides match TRBD1. DNA for the CDR3: TGTGCCAGCAGTGACAGGGGGCGCGCCTATGGCTACACCTTC. Translated: CASSDRGRAYGYTF.